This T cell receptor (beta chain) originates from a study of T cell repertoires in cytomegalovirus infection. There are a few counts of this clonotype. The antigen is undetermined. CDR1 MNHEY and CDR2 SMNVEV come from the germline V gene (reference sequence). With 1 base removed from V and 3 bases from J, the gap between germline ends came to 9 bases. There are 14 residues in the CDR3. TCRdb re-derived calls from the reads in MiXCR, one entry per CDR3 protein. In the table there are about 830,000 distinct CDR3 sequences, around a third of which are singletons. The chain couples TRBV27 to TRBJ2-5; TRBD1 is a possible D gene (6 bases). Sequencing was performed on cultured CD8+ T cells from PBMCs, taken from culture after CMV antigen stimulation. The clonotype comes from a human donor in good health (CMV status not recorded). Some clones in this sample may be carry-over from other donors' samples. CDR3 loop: CASSLWYREETQYF. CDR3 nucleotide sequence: TGTGCCAGCAGTTTATGGTACAGGGAAGAGACCCAGTACTTC.